The 31 T cell receptor beta chains in this list originate from one sample, sequenced in a study of T cell responses to AZD1222 COVID-19 vaccine. Some clones are missing from TCRdb's copy, which holds only in-frame ones; the method was immunoSEQ multiplex PCR. The sample consists of 130,000 to 150,000 clones, 80% to 95% of them appearing once. The sequencing used peripheral blood, collected on day 0 of AZD1222 vaccination. Receptor source: an adult in good health.

CDR3 amino acids: CASSGSGTGGWDSPLHF. The CDR3 bases are TGTGCCAGCAGCGGGTCCGGGACAGGGGGCTGGGATTCACCCCTCCACTTT. The rearrangement joins TRBV9 to TRBJ1-6; 12 bases match TRBD1. The germline V gene has CDR1 SGDLS and CDR2 YYNGEE. J was trimmed by 8 bases and V by 3 bases; bases with no gene match: 9. The CDR3 extends over 17 amino acids.

J is TRBJ1-2 and V is TRBV4-1, with a weak D call TRBD1 (6 bases). Germline CDR1 MGHRA, CDR2 YSYEKL. The CDR3 contains 14 residues. Trimming took 6 bases from V and 8 from J, leaving 19 bases between them. CDR3 sequence: CASRPVGGIGGYTF. The CDR3 region has the DNA TGCGCCAGCAGACCTGTAGGGGGGATAGGAGGCTACACCTTC.

This sequence joins TRBV9 and TRBJ2-2; D may be TRBD1 (5 bases). V lost 0 bases to trimming and J lost 0 bases, with 9 bases between them. Germline-derived CDR1 and CDR2 are SGDLS and YYNGEE. CDR3 length equals 16 residues. This CDR3 reads CASSVGAGPNTGELFF. In DNA form, the CDR3 reads TGTGCCAGCAGCGTAGGAGCAGGGCCGAACACCGGGGAGCTGTTTTTT. The full variable domain, its missing parts supplied by reference TRBV9 and TRBJ2-2, is DSGVTQTPKHLITATGQRVTLRCSPRSGDLSVYWYQQSLDQGLQFLIQYYNGEERAKGNILERFSAQQFPDLHSELNLSSLELGDSALYFCASSVGAGPNTGELFFGEGSRLTVL.

The rearrangement uses TRBV14 and TRBJ2-7; 8 nucleotides agree with TRBD1. This CDR3 has 17 amino acids. Germline CDR1 is SGHDN and CDR2 is FVKESK. Germline trimming cut 1 base from V and 6 bases from J; bases unmatched to any gene: 14. The CDR3 is CASSQGAGGLLLPEQYF. The CDR3 coding sequence is TGTGCCAGCAGCCAAGGGGCAGGGGGCCTCCTTTTACCCGAGCAGTACTTC.

The DNA for the CDR3 is TGTGCCAGCAGCTCGGACGGCTTCTCCACAGATACGCAGTATTTT. Encoded protein: CASSSDGFSTDTQYF. This chain uses TRBV28 with TRBJ2-3, with D hard to call. The CDR3 has 15 residues. Germline CDR1 is MDHEN and CDR2 is SYDVKM. Deletions cut 6 bases from V and 2 bases from J, with 15 bases between.

This clone was seen just once. This chain links TRBV19 with TRBJ2-4, with D unclear. CDR3 size: 15 residues. Germline CDR1 and CDR2: LNHDA and SQIVND (reference sequence). Trimming stripped 0 bases from V and 5 bases from J, with 11 bases between. CDR3 nucleotides: TGTGCCAGTAGTATAGATCCCGGACCCGAAAACATTCAGTACTTC. This gives the protein CASSIDPGPENIQYF.

The rearrangement uses TRBV6-6 and TRBJ2-1, with D possibly TRBD2 on 5 matching bases. Germline-derived CDR1 and CDR2 are MNHNY and SVGAGI (reference sequence). The ends were cut back, 7 bases at V and 7 bases at J, with 14 bases in the middle. The CDR3 length is 13 residues. Here the CDR3 reads CASKPLARNEQFF. CDR3 sequence (DNA): TGTGCCAGCAAGCCGCTAGCCCGGAATGAGCAGTTCTTC.

With regard to this clone: Other DNA sequences in this sample translate to the same CDR3. This chain uses TRBV11-2 with TRBJ2-1; D is ambiguous. V was cut by 1 base and J by 3 bases, with 4 bases left in between. CDR1 SGHAT and CDR2 FQNNGV come from the germline V gene. This CDR3 is built from 13 residues. This CDR3 is CASSLGSYNEQFF. DNA of the CDR3: TGTGCCAGCAGCTTAGGGAGCTACAATGAGCAGTTCTTC.

This clone is medium-sized in the sample. The chain links TRBV4-2 to TRBJ2-1; perhaps TRBD2 as D (6 bases). The V gene's germline CDR1 is LGHNA and CDR2 YNFKEQ. Trimming pared 0 bases from V and 0 bases from J, leaving 21 bases between. This CDR3 is 20 amino acids long. This CDR3 reads CASSQERPWDSLSSYNEQFF. The DNA for the CDR3 is TGTGCCAGCAGCCAAGAACGACCCTGGGACTCCCTAAGCTCCTACAATGAGCAGTTCTTC.

This rearrangement joins TRBV23-1 to TRBJ2-1, with D perhaps TRBD1 or TRBD2 (7 bases each). TRBV23-1 is assigned to the ORF class and has an uncertain function. The CDR3 loop spans 21 amino acids. The V end lost 2 bases, the J end lost 6 bases, and 32 bases lay between the germline ends. CDR3 DNA sequence: TGCGCCAGCAGTCAAAACCGGGCGCAGGGGGGGCACCCCTTACTGACCAATGAGCAGTTCTTC. It translates to CASSQNRAQGGHPLLTNEQFF.

V usage is TRBV25-1 and J usage is TRBJ1-4, with a tentative D call TRBD1 (5 bases). V shed 1 base and J shed 3 bases, with 12 bases lying between them. This CDR3 comprises 16 residues. Germline CDR1 reads MGHDK; CDR2 reads SYGVNS. The CDR3 here is CASSEWGGDANEKLFF. The CDR3 DNA is TGTGCCAGCAGTGAATGGGGGGGGGATGCTAATGAAAAACTGTTTTTT.

The chain combines TRBV4-1 with TRBJ2-2, with 9 bases aligning to TRBD2. The CDR3 extends over 18 amino acids. Looked up from germline, CDR1 is MGHRA and CDR2 is YSYEKL. After removal of 0 bases from V and 0 bases from J, the junction contained 5 bases not matched to a gene. The CDR3 loop is CASSQDGSGSANTGELFF. CDR3 nucleotides: TGCGCCAGCAGCCAAGATGGTAGCGGGAGTGCGAACACCGGGGAGCTGTTTTTT.

The rearrangement links TRBV29-1 to TRBJ2-7; D unresolved. CDR1 is SQVTM, CDR2 ANQGSEA, per germline. Trimming removed 6 bases from V and 3 bases from J, with 3 bases in between. The CDR3 length is 9 residues. The chain's CDR3 is CSVVYEQYF. CDR3 DNA sequence: TGCAGCGTCGTCTACGAGCAGTACTTC.

DNA for the CDR3: TGTGCCAGCAGATCTGCCCGAGGCTTCCAAGAGACCCAGTACTTC. It specifies CASRSARGFQETQYF. The genes are TRBV7-9 and TRBJ2-5; D is undetermined. The CDR3 is 15 amino acids. V shed 6 bases and J shed 1 base, with 15 bases lying between them. The germline CDR1 and CDR2 sequences are SEHNR and FQNEAQ (reference sequence). The whole variable domain, filled in from reference TRBV7-9 and TRBJ2-5, reads DTGVSQNPRHKITKRGQNVTFRCDPISEHNRLYWYRQTLGQGPEFLTYFQNEAQLEKSRLLSDRFSAERPKGSFSTLEIQRTEQGDSAMYLCASRSARGFQETQYFGPGTRLLVL.

This clone occurred once. The chain recombines TRBV6-5 with TRBJ2-7; weak D call: TRBD2 (5 bases). Trimming pared 0 bases from V and 1 base from J, leaving 7 bases between. The CDR3 consists of 14 residues. Germline CDR1 reads MNHEY; CDR2 reads SVGAGI. The DNA of the CDR3 is TGTGCCAGCAGTTACTCGAGGAGGTCCTACGAGCAGTACTTC. It specifies CASSYSRRSYEQYF.

The chain joins TRBV15 to TRBJ2-3, with no clear D. CDR1 LNHNV and CDR2 YYDKDF come from the germline V gene (reference sequence). CDR3 length: 13 residues. The ends were cut back, 3 bases at V and 4 bases at J, with 8 bases in the middle. The CDR3 sequence is CATSSDISDTQYF. The CDR3 nucleotides are TGTGCCACCAGCAGTGACATCTCAGATACGCAGTATTTT.

This clone was seen more than once but under ten times. This sequence joins TRBV28 and TRBJ1-1; D possibly corresponds to TRBD1 (5 bases). Germline V gene data show CDR1 as MDHEN and CDR2 as SYDVKM. The CDR3 runs to 15 residues. V lost 6 bases and J lost 4, with 18 bases in between. The CDR3 coding sequence is TGTGCCAGCAGCGGGGGGGAGAGCTCGGGCACTGAAGCTTTCTTT. Translation: CASSGGESSGTEAFF.

The chain couples TRBV18 to TRBJ2-7; 8 bases map to TRBD2. V dropped 3 bases and J dropped 5; count of bases not matched to a gene: 9. Germline V gene sequence: CDR1 KGHSH, CDR2 LQKENI. CDR3 length: 15 amino acids. CDR3 nucleotide sequence: TGTGCCAGCTCACCTTATCAAGCGGGAGCTGACGAGCAGTACTTC. Translating it yields CASSPYQAGADEQYF.

The V gene is TRBV5-1, the J gene TRBJ1-2, with D possibly matching TRBD1 (6 bases). Germline V CDR1 and CDR2: SGHRS, YFSETQ. Trimming removed 4 bases at V and 2 bases at J, with 27 bases between. This CDR3 region has 19 residues. This chain's CDR3 is CASSRSDGGALNLNYGYTF. The DNA of the CDR3 is TGCGCCAGCAGCCGAAGCGACGGGGGGGCCCTGAATTTAAACTATGGCTACACCTTC. Complete variable domain (other parts from reference TRBV5-1 and TRBJ1-2): KAGVTQTPRYLIKTRGQQVTLSCSPISGHRSVSWYQQTPGQGLQFLFEYFSETQRNKGNFPGRFSGRQFSNSRSEMNVSTLELGDSALYLCASSRSDGGALNLNYGYTFGSGTRLTVV.

J is TRBJ1-1 and V is TRBV12-5, with D possibly being TRBD1 (5 bases). Germline V gene lookup returns CDR1 LGHNT and CDR2 FRNRAP. The CDR3 totals 15 residues. The germline V and J ends were trimmed by 1 base and 0 bases, with 9 bases remaining between them. CDR3 region: CASGLGQLMNTEAFF. The CDR3 region has the DNA TGTGCTAGTGGTTTGGGACAGTTGATGAACACTGAAGCTTTCTTT.

This clone was observed a single time. This chain joins TRBV9 and TRBJ1-5; TRBD1 is a possible D gene (5 bases). The CDR3 is 15 amino acids. V lost 0 bases, J lost 6 bases, and 13 bases lay in between. The germline CDR1 and CDR2 sequences are SGDLS and YYNGEE. CDR3 residues: CASSVGGGGSQPQHF. The CDR3 DNA reads TGTGCCAGCAGCGTAGGGGGGGGTGGTAGTCAGCCCCAGCATTTT.

The chain has TRBV14 and TRBJ1-4, with 7 nucleotides matching TRBD1. The germline CDR1 and CDR2 sequences are SGHDN and FVKESK. The CDR3 runs to 15 residues. V trimming: 4 bases; J trimming: 0 bases; junction bases outside the gene matches: 2. CDR3 in amino acids: CASSPTGTTNEKLFF. Written as DNA, the CDR3 is TGTGCCAGCAGCCCGACAGGGACAACTAATGAAAAACTGTTTTTT.

The chain joins TRBV27 to TRBJ2-1; D call uncertain. The germline V gene has CDR1 MNHEY and CDR2 SMNVEV (reference sequence). V was pared by 3 bases and J by 5 bases, with 17 bases between. The CDR3 has 16 residues. CDR3 in amino acids: CASSLISKRPHNEQFF. For the CDR3, the DNA is TGTGCCAGCAGTTTGATTAGTAAACGTCCTCACAATGAGCAGTTCTTC.

V is TRBV5-5 and J is TRBJ1-4, with 7 nucleotides matching TRBD1. Germline values: CDR1 SGHKS, CDR2 YYEKEE (reference sequence). CDR3 length: 13 amino acids. J gave up 10 bases and V 0 bases, and 3 bases lay outside the gene matches. The CDR3 here is CASSLVGTAKLFF. DNA for the CDR3: TGTGCCAGCAGCTTGGTAGGGACAGCAAAACTGTTTTTT.

V and J are TRBV6-6 and TRBJ1-4; 7 nucleotides agree with TRBD1. The CDR3 covers 11 residues. The germline V gene has CDR1 MNHNY and CDR2 SVGAGI (reference sequence). The V and J ends lost 6 bases and 16 bases, in that order; junction bases with no gene match: 8. In DNA, the CDR3 is TGTGCCAGCAGCTCCGGGACAGCTCCGTTTTTT. It codes for CASSSGTAPFF.

This clone appeared a few times. V is TRBV10-3 and J is TRBJ2-7; TRBD2 agrees at 13 bases. Trimming at V came to 10 bases and at J to 5 bases, leaving 5 bases not matched to a gene. The CDR3 has 13 residues. Germline CDR1 ENHRY, CDR2 SYGVKD. CDR3 sequence (DNA): TGTGCCACCGGACTAGCGGGAGACGACGAGCAGTACTTC. This sequence encodes CATGLAGDDEQYF.

This clone was recorded a few times. The CDR3 DNA reads TGTGCCAGCAGCTTTCCACAGGGGGCAACTGAAGCTTTCTTT. Translated, it gives CASSFPQGATEAFF. The chain uses TRBV5-6 and TRBJ1-1, with 9 bases fitting TRBD1. Trimming cost V 2 bases and J 5 bases; bases outside gene matches: 4. The CDR3 sequence is 14 residues long. Germline values: CDR1 SGHDT, CDR2 YYEEEE.

This clone was observed a single time. The J gene is TRBJ2-3, the V gene TRBV28; D not resolved. The V end was cut by 6 bases, the J end by 0 bases, with 13 bases between. Germline loops: CDR1 MDHEN, CDR2 SYDVKM. The CDR3 extends over 15 amino acids. The CDR3 nucleotides read TGTGCCAGCAGCCCTGGATCTTCTAGCACAGATACGCAGTATTTT. Translation gives CASSPGSSSTDTQYF.

The CDR3 here is CASRHRGIEEKLFF. In DNA, the CDR3 is TGTGCCAGTAGGCACAGGGGGATTGAGGAAAAACTGTTTTTT. V gene TRBV19 combines with J gene TRBJ1-4; TRBD1 aligns across 8 bases. CDR1 and CDR2 (germline): LNHDA, SQIVND (reference sequence). V gave up 6 bases and J gave up 8 bases; unmatched junction bases: 8. CDR3 size: 14 residues.

This clone occurred a few times. The CDR3 here is CAIMRGGRADYNEQFF. CDR3 nucleotide sequence: TGTGCCATCATGAGAGGGGGGAGGGCCGACTACAATGAGCAGTTCTTC. The rearrangement uses TRBV10-3 and TRBJ2-1, with D possibly TRBD2 on 7 matching bases. CDR1 and CDR2 from the germline V gene are ENHRY and SYGVKD. Trimming removed 7 bases from V and 3 bases from J, with 19 bases in between. The CDR3 has 16 amino acids.

The V gene is TRBV6-5, the J gene TRBJ2-3; D uncertain. CDR3 size: 13 residues. CDR1 and CDR2 from the germline V gene are MNHEY and SVGAGI. Trimming left V 6 bases short and J 5 bases short, with 12 bases between. The CDR3 loop reads CASSPRVRDTQYF. The CDR3 bases are TGTGCCAGCAGCCCCCGAGTGAGAGATACGCAGTATTTT.